The clone carrying this T cell receptor beta chain has only one observation. The data are from a study of blood T cell repertoires in COVID-19. Study details: Acute-phase and convalescent COVID-19 samples originated in the United States, Italy and Spain. PBMCs, B-cell-depleted T cells, or T cells provided the cDNA or gDNA that made up the material.

Methods used by the authors: Amplification with reference gene primers provided the estimates of nucleated cell counts. This table comes from immunoSEQ multiplex PCR, and its TCRdb copy is limited to in-frame clones, with some not included. Clone size and the V and J calls come from that table; the DNA yielded D and trimming. This sample has about 480,000 clones, with around 89% found just once. The sequenced sample consisted of peripheral blood. The sequence came from a woman aged 25 to 39 with acute or convalescent COVID-19.

Written as DNA, the CDR3 is TGTGCCAGCAGTTTACTACAGGGGCGCGAGCAGTACTTC. It specifies CASSLLQGREQYF. The rearrangement uses TRBV6-2 or TRBV6-3 and TRBJ2-7; TRBD1 matches at 7 bases. V dropped 4 bases and J dropped 6; count of bases not matched to a gene: 6. This CDR3 has 13 amino acids. Germline CDR1 and CDR2: MNHEY and SVGEGT.